This T cell receptor beta chain was observed in a study of blood T cell repertoires in COVID-19. Turning to the study itself: Acute-phase and convalescent COVID-19 samples originated in the United States, Italy and Spain. Nucleic acid was either cDNA or gDNA, and it came from T cells, B-cell-depleted T cells, or PBMCs.

Authors' processing steps: By means of reference gene primer amplification, nucleated cell counts were estimated. Sequencing used immunoSEQ multiplex PCR; TCRdb keeps in-frame clones, though not all of them. V and J calls plus clone size are reproduced from that table; the DNA served to infer D and trimming. The data contain some 98,000 clones, around 80% of them singletons. Trimming cost V 8 bases and J 11 bases, with 18 bases left between them. CDR3 length: 11 residues. From germline, CDR1 is GTSNPN and CDR2 SVGIG (reference sequence). The sequence came from a man in his sixties or seventies with acute or convalescent COVID-19. The gene calls are TRBV30 and TRBJ1-1; D not resolved. The sample consisted of peripheral blood. The CDR3 DNA follows: TGTGCCCTAACTTTGCCGGGTTGGGCTTTCTTT. Protein product: CALTLPGWAFF.